The 27 T cell receptor beta chains below were found in one sample sequenced in a study of OX40 agonist ivuxolimab in advanced cancers. The protocol was immunoSEQ multiplex PCR, while the TCRdb copy is restricted to in-frame clones and leaves out a portion. The profile shows about 49,000 clones, approximately 81% of them singletons. Sample: CD4+ or CD8+ T cells sorted from blood, taken in a trial of the OX40 agonist ivuxolimab. These receptors all come from an adult with an advanced solid tumor such as melanoma, head and neck, liver or kidney cancer.

CDR3 loop: CASSWGTGPQETQYF. The CDR3, as DNA: TGTGCCAGCAGCTGGGGGACAGGGCCCCAAGAGACCCAGTACTTC. V usage is TRBV5-8 and J usage is TRBJ2-5, with 9 positions matching TRBD1. The V gene's germline CDR1 is SGHTS and CDR2 YDEGEE. The CDR3 loop spans 15 amino acids. J lost 1 base, V lost 3 bases, and 4 bases had no gene match.

This chain links TRBV27 with TRBJ2-1; D might be TRBD1 or TRBD2, each matching 5 bases. The V end lost 7 bases, the J end lost 7 bases, and 23 bases lay between the germline ends. CDR1 is MNHEY, CDR2 SMNVEV, per germline (reference sequence). The CDR3 totals 16 residues. DNA of the CDR3: TGTGCCAGCACCCTTCTTCCGGGACGGGCAGGGAATGAGCAGTTCTTC. Amino acids: CASTLLPGRAGNEQFF.

The CDR3 nucleotides are TGTGCCAGCAGCGTTGAAGGGGGGGACACAGATACGCAGTATTTT. This translates into CASSVEGGDTDTQYF. The V gene is TRBV7-8, the J gene TRBJ2-3; tentatively, D is TRBD2 (7 bases). From germline, CDR1 is SGHVS and CDR2 FQNEAQ. Trimming removed 5 bases from V and 2 bases from J, with 14 bases in between. This CDR3 region has 15 residues. The entire variable domain, with the rest obtained from reference TRBV7-8 and TRBJ2-3, is as follows: GAGVSQSPRYKVAKRGQDVALRCDPISGHVSLFWYQQALGQGPEFLTYFQNEAQLDKSGLPSDRFFAERPEGSVSTLKIQRTQQEDSAVYLCASSVEGGDTDTQYFGPGTRLTVL.

The chain employs TRBV27 and TRBJ1-4; TRBD1 is a possible D gene (6 bases). V gave up 4 bases and J gave up 0 bases, with 15 bases separating them. The germline V gene encodes CDR1 MNHEY and CDR2 SMNVEV (reference sequence). The CDR3 extends over 17 amino acids. Written as DNA, the CDR3 is TGTGCCAGCAGTTCCAGGACAGTACTTGCAACTAATGAAAAACTGTTTTTT. This encodes CASSSRTVLATNEKLFF.

This clone appeared a single time. The gene calls are TRBV4-3 and TRBJ2-1; possibly TRBD2 for D (5 bases). The V gene lost 0 bases and the J gene lost 7 bases, with 10 bases spanning the gap. Per the germline V gene, CDR1 is LGHNA and CDR2 is YSLEER. This CDR3 comprises 14 residues. The CDR3 reads CASSQELVTNEQFF. Here the CDR3 DNA reads TGCGCCAGCAGCCAAGAACTAGTTACGAATGAGCAGTTCTTC.

The chain joins TRBV6-1 to TRBJ2-1, with D unclear. Trimming left V 2 bases short and J 13 bases short, with 9 bases between. Germline loops: CDR1 MNHNS, CDR2 SASEGT. The CDR3 sequence is 11 residues long. The CDR3 here is CASSEWTGQFF. The CDR3 DNA sequence: TGTGCCAGCAGTGAATGGACGGGCCAGTTCTTC.

Only a few counts were recorded for this clone. This sequence joins TRBV14 and TRBJ2-7; no clear D gene. V gave up 3 bases and J gave up 4 bases, with 4 bases separating them. Looked up from germline, CDR1 is SGHDN and CDR2 is FVKESK. CDR3 length: 11 residues. CDR3: CASSHGYEQYF. The CDR3 nucleotides are TGTGCCAGCAGCCACGGTTACGAGCAGTACTTC.

This clone was detected a few times. J is TRBJ1-4 and V is TRBV6-1; D is unresolved. CDR1 is MNHNS, CDR2 SASEGT, per germline. V lost 2 bases and J 8 bases, leaving 18 bases between the germline ends. The length of the CDR3 is 16 residues. Here the CDR3 DNA reads TGTGCCAGCAGTGAACCCGGACGGGGAAAGAAGGAAAAACTGTTTTTT. This gives the protein CASSEPGRGKKEKLFF.

This clone was seen only once. The chain is built from TRBV12-5 and TRBJ2-7; D may be TRBD1 (6 bases). The CDR3 runs 17 residues. CDR1 and CDR2 from the germline V gene are LGHNT and FRNRAP. The V end lost 2 bases, the J end lost 0 bases, and 17 bases lay between the germline ends. For the CDR3, the DNA is TGTGCTAGTGGTTTGACTTTCTCCGGGACACTCTCCTACGAGCAGTACTTC. Translation gives CASGLTFSGTLSYEQYF.

The chain employs TRBV6-1 and TRBJ2-5, with 9 bases matching TRBD2. With V trimmed by 1 base and J by 4 bases, 13 bases remained unmatched. The CDR3 is 18 residues long. Germline CDR1 and CDR2: MNHNS and SASEGT. CDR3 sequence: CASSEEGEGGGAGETQYF. CDR3 DNA: TGTGCCAGCAGTGAAGAGGGAGAGGGCGGGGGGGCCGGAGAGACCCAGTACTTC.

The chain joins TRBV5-6 to TRBJ1-5, with TRBD1 matching 11 bases. The CDR3 runs to 18 residues. Losses at the gene ends were 1 base for V and 1 base for J; bases not matched to a gene: 7. CDR1 and CDR2 from the germline V gene are SGHDT and YYEEEE. The CDR3 loop is CASSLFRTGGGSNQPQHF. The CDR3 bases are TGTGCCAGCAGCTTGTTCCGGACAGGGGGCGGGAGCAATCAGCCCCAGCATTTT. The full variable domain, rest sourced from reference TRBV5-6 and TRBJ1-5, is DAGVTQSPTHLIKTRGQQVTLRCSPKSGHDTVSWYQQALGQGPQFIFQYYEEEERQRGNFPDRFSGHQFPNYSSELNVNALLLGDSALYLCASSLFRTGGGSNQPQHFGDGTRLSIL.

The chain recombines TRBV19 with TRBJ2-1; TRBD1 is a possible D gene (5 bases). Trimming removed 5 bases from V and 7 bases from J, with 12 bases in between. The CDR3 spans 13 residues. CDR1 and CDR2 (germline): LNHDA, SQIVND (reference sequence). The DNA for the CDR3 is TGTGCCAGTAGTGATGGGGCAGGTAATGAGCAGTTCTTC. It codes for CASSDGAGNEQFF.

The chain is built from TRBV5-6 and TRBJ2-2, with a weak D call TRBD1 (6 bases). V was trimmed by 7 bases and J by 0 bases, leaving 10 bases between them. There are 14 residues in the CDR3. Per the germline V gene, CDR1 is SGHDT and CDR2 is YYEEEE. The CDR3 is CASGDTANTGELFF. DNA of the CDR3: TGTGCCAGCGGGGACACCGCGAACACCGGGGAGCTGTTTTTT. The complete variable domain, with remaining parts taken from reference TRBV5-6 and TRBJ2-2, reads DAGVTQSPTHLIKTRGQQVTLRCSPKSGHDTVSWYQQALGQGPQFIFQYYEEEERQRGNFPDRFSGHQFPNYSSELNVNALLLGDSALYLCASGDTANTGELFFGEGSRLTVL.

V and J are TRBV4-3 and TRBJ2-7; no reliable D call. This CDR3 contains 18 residues. Germline CDR1 is LGHNA and CDR2 is YSLEER. With 0 bases removed from V and 3 bases from J, the gap between germline ends came to 21 bases. The CDR3 DNA is TGCGCCAGCAGCCAAGATGCCCTAGTCTCCGACATAAACTACGAGCAGTACTTC. This translates into CASSQDALVSDINYEQYF.

The chain has TRBV28 and TRBJ1-1; D possibly corresponds to TRBD1 (6 bases). The V gene's germline CDR1 is MDHEN and CDR2 SYDVKM. The ends were cut back, 2 bases at V and 4 bases at J, with 8 bases in the middle. The CDR3 loop spans 13 amino acids. The CDR3 DNA sequence: TGTGCCAGCAGTTTAGGACAGAGCACTGAAGCTTTCTTT. It encodes CASSLGQSTEAFF.

The chain carries TRBV5-1 and TRBJ1-1, with 7 nucleotides matching TRBD1. The CDR3 covers 13 residues. V dropped 5 bases and J dropped 4; count of bases not matched to a gene: 5. Germline CDR1 is SGHRS and CDR2 is YFSETQ. DNA of the CDR3: TGCGCCAGCAGTTACAGGGGATTCACTGAAGCTTTCTTT. This gives the protein CASSYRGFTEAFF.

The rearrangement joins TRBV10-3 to TRBJ2-5; D is tentatively TRBD1 or TRBD2 (5 bases each). From germline, CDR1 is ENHRY and CDR2 SYGVKD. This CDR3 comprises 13 residues. V lost 4 bases to trimming and J lost 3 bases, with 9 bases between them. DNA of the CDR3: TGTGCCATCAGTGCTCTGGGGGAAGAGACCCAGTACTTC. Translated: CAISALGEETQYF.

The chain joins TRBV25-1 to TRBJ2-3; no clear D. There are 14 residues in the CDR3. Germline assignment: CDR1 MGHDK and CDR2 SYGVNS. Between the trimmed V and J ends, which lost 2 bases and 0 bases, there was a span of 6 bases. Here the CDR3 reads CASSEIKSTDTQYF. As DNA, the CDR3 is TGTGCCAGCAGTGAAATCAAGAGCACAGATACGCAGTATTTT.

The rearrangement uses TRBV10-3 and TRBJ1-3; a weak D match, TRBD1 (6 bases). Germline CDR1 and CDR2: ENHRY and SYGVKD. This CDR3 is built from 16 residues. Trimming cost V 5 bases and J 0 bases, with 14 bases left between them. As DNA, the CDR3 is TGTGCCATCAGTCCGACAGGACAACTCTCTGGAAACACCATATATTTT. Translating it yields CAISPTGQLSGNTIYF.

The chain recombines TRBV6-5 with TRBJ2-7, with D tentatively TRBD1 (6 bases). CDR3 size: 13 residues. V was cut by 4 bases and J by 7 bases, with 14 bases left in between. Germline V gene sequence: CDR1 MNHEY, CDR2 SVGAGI. CDR3 in amino acids: CASSSGQTLEQYF. CDR3 in DNA: TGTGCCAGCAGTTCTGGACAGACCCTAGAGCAGTACTTC.

This clone came up once. The rearrangement joins TRBV2 to TRBJ1-1, with a tentative D call TRBD1 (6 bases). CDR3 length: 12 amino acids. V was pared by 3 bases and J by 6 bases, with 8 bases between. Germline CDR1 and CDR2: SNHLY and FYNNEI. CDR3: CASSEGGPEAFF. The CDR3 DNA reads TGTGCCAGCAGTGAGGGGGGGCCTGAAGCTTTCTTT.

This chain links TRBV6-5 with TRBJ2-2; D uncertain. There are 15 residues in the CDR3. With 2 bases removed from V and 6 bases from J, the gap between germline ends came to 13 bases. Germline CDR1 and CDR2: MNHEY and SVGAGI. The CDR3 is CASSYALGGAGELFF. DNA of the CDR3: TGTGCCAGCAGTTACGCCTTGGGCGGTGCCGGGGAGCTGTTTTTT.

The rearrangement joins TRBV29-1 to TRBJ1-5; 9 bases are shared with TRBD1. J lost 0 bases, V lost 8 bases, and 14 bases had no gene match. Germline V gives CDR1 SQVTM, CDR2 ANQGSEA. There are 17 residues in the CDR3. The CDR3, as DNA: TGCAGCTCCAAGGGGGACAGGGCAGTTTATAGCAATCAGCCCCAGCATTTT. This translates into CSSKGDRAVYSNQPQHF.

The rearrangement links TRBV7-6 to TRBJ2-7; perhaps TRBD2 as D (5 bases). This CDR3 has 13 residues. Germline CDR1 and CDR2: SGHVS and FNYEAQ. Trimming removed 5 bases from V and 6 bases from J, with 14 bases in between. The CDR3 protein is CASSQLGMGEQYV. DNA of the CDR3: TGTGCCAGCAGCCAACTCGGGATGGGCGAGCAGTACGTC.

The chain has TRBV28 and TRBJ1-3; tentatively, D is TRBD1 (5 bases). The ends were cut back, 3 bases at V and 4 bases at J, with 10 bases in the middle. The CDR3 runs to 14 residues. Germline V CDR1 and CDR2: MDHEN, SYDVKM. The CDR3 loop is CASSFEGVGNTIYF. CDR3 coding DNA: TGTGCCAGCAGTTTTGAAGGGGTCGGAAACACCATATATTTT.

This chain links TRBV11-2 with TRBJ2-7; 8 bases match TRBD1. Trimming cost V 4 bases and J 3 bases; bases outside gene matches: 8. The CDR3 runs 15 residues. Per germline, CDR1 SGHAT and CDR2 FQNNGV. CDR3 DNA: TGTGCCAGCAGCTGGACCGGGACAGGATACTACGAGCAGTACTTC. It translates to CASSWTGTGYYEQYF.

The chain links TRBV2 to TRBJ2-2; no definite D call. Germline lookup yields CDR1 SNHLY and CDR2 FYNNEI. V was clipped by 7 bases and J by 5 bases, with 14 bases between them. The CDR3 loop spans 14 amino acids. The CDR3 loop is CASTRSPGTGELFF. The CDR3 DNA reads as TGTGCCAGCACGAGGTCGCCGGGTACCGGGGAGCTGTTTTTT. The variable domain in full, with the rest retrieved from reference TRBV2 and TRBJ2-2, is EPEVTQTPSHQVTQMGQEVILRCVPISNHLYFYWYRQILGQKVEFLVSFYNNEISEKSEIFDDQFSVERPDGSNFTLKIRSTKLEDSAMYFCASTRSPGTGELFFGEGSRLTVL.